This T cell receptor beta chain came from a study of blood T cell repertoires in COVID-19. Authors' methods: Nucleated cell counts were estimated from reference gene primer amplification. This table comes from immunoSEQ multiplex PCR, and its TCRdb copy is limited to in-frame clones, with some not included. The DNA gave D and trimming, while V, J and clone size come from that table. The sample carries tens of thousands of clones, about 80% recorded once. V was pared by 7 bases and J by 2 bases, with 4 bases of the junction left unmatched. There are 16 residues in the CDR3. In germline, CDR1 is SGHVS, CDR2 FQNEAQ.

This receptor was identified in a man aged 55 to 70 with acute or convalescent COVID-19. What was sequenced was peripheral blood. The chain employs TRBV7-8 and TRBJ1-6; the match to TRBD1 covers 11 bases. CDR3 in DNA: TGTGCCAGCACCTTGGGACAGGGGGCCTATAATTCACCCCTCCACTTT. It is translated as CASTLGQGAYNSPLHF.